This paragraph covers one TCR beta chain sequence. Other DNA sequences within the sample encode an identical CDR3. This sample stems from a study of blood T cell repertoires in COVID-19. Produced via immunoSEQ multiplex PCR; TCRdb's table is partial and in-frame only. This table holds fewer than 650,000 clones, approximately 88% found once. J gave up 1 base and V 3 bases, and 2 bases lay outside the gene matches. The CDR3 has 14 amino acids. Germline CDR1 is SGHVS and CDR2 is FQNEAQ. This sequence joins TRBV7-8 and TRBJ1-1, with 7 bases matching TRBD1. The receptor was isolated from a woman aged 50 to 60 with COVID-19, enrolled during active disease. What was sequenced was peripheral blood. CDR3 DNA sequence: TGTGCCAGCAGCTTTGGGACAGCGAACACTGAAGCTTTCTTT. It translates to CASSFGTANTEAFF.